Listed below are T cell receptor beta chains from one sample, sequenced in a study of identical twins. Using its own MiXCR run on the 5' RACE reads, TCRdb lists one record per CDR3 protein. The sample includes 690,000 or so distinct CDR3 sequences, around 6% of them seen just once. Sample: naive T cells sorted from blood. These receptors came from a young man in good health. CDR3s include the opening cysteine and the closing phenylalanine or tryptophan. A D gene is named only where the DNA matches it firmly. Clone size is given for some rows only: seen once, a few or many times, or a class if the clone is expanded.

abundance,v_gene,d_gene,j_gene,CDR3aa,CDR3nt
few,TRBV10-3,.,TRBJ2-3,CAISQGSDTQYF,TGTGCCATCAGCCAGGGTTCAGATACGCAGTATTTT
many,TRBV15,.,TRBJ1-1,CATSTVQGSEAFF,TGTGCCACCAGCACGGTTCAGGGATCCGAAGCTTTCTTT
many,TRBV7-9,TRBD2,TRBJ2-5,CASSLGTSGRGAETQYF,TGTGCCAGCAGCTTAGGAACCAGCGGGAGGGGAGCAGAGACCCAGTACTTC
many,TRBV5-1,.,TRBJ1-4,CASSSGQIEKLFF,TGCGCCAGCAGCTCCGGACAGATTGAAAAACTGTTTTTT
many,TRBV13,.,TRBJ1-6,CASSLSLGGDSPLHF,TGTGCCAGCAGCCTAAGCTTGGGGGGAGATTCACCCCTCCACTTT
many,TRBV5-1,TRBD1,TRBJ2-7,CASSTQGAYYEQYF,TGCGCCAGCAGCACACAGGGGGCGTATTACGAGCAGTACTTC
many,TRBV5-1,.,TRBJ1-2,CASSDMYGYTF,TGCGCCAGCAGCGACATGTACGGCTACACCTTC
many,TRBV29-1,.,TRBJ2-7,CSVRQAEQYF,TGCAGCGTCCGACAGGCGGAGCAGTACTTC
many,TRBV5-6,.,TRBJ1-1,CASSSGNTEAFF,TGTGCCAGCAGCTCGGGGAACACTGAAGCTTTCTTT
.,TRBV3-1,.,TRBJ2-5,CASSPGDRQGLAETQYF,TGTGCCAGCAGCCCTGGAGATAGACAAGGGTTGGCGGAGACCCAGTACTTC
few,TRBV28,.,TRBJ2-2,CASSLTWELFF,TGTGCCAGCAGTTTGACCTGGGAGCTGTTTTTT
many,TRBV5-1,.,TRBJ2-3,CASSPEGDTQYF,TGTGCCAGCAGCCCTGAGGGCGATACGCAGTATTTT
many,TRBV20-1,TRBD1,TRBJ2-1,CSARDSDRGNEQFF,TGCAGTGCTAGAGATTCCGACAGGGGTAATGAGCAGTTCTTC
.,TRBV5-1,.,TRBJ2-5,CASSSTGLALQETQYF,TGCGCCAGCAGCTCTACCGGTCTAGCGCTACAAGAGACCCAGTACTTC
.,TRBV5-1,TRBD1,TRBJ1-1,CASSPGTGPTEAFF,TGCGCCAGCAGTCCCGGGACAGGGCCCACTGAAGCTTTCTTT
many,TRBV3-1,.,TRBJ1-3,CASSQTGGNTIYF,TGTGCCAGCAGCCAAACGGGAGGAAACACCATATATTTT
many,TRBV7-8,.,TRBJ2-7,CASSLGFSPYEQYF,TGTGCCAGCAGCTTAGGGTTCTCCCCTTACGAGCAGTACTTC
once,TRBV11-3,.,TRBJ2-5,CASSPTGLEETQYF,TGTGCCAGCAGCCCAACGGGACTGGAGGAGACCCAGTACTTC
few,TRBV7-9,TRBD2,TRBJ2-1,CASSYVSGSHNEQFF,TGTGCCAGCAGCTACGTTAGCGGGAGCCACAATGAGCAGTTCTTC
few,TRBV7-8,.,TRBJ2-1,CASSHALLSGNNEQFF,TGTGCCAGCAGCCACGCCCTCTTGAGCGGAAACAATGAGCAGTTCTTC
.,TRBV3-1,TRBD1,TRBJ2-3,CASSQRHRTGGADTQYF,TGTGCCAGCAGCCAGCGTCACCGGACAGGGGGCGCAGATACGCAGTATTTT